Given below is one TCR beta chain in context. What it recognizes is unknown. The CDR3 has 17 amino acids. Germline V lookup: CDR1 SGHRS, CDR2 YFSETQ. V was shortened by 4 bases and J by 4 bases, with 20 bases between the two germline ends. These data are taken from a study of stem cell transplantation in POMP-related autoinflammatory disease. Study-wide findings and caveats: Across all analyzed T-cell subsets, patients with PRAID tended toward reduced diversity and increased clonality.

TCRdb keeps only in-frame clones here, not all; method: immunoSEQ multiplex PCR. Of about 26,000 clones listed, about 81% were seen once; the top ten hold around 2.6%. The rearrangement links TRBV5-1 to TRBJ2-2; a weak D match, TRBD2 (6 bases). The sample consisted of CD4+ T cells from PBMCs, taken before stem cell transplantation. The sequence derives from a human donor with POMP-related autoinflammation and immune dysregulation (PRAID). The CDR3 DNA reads TGCGCCAGCAGCCCCGGGAGAGGGGCATTTGGCACCGGGGAGCTGTTTTTT. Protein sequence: CASSPGRGAFGTGELFF.